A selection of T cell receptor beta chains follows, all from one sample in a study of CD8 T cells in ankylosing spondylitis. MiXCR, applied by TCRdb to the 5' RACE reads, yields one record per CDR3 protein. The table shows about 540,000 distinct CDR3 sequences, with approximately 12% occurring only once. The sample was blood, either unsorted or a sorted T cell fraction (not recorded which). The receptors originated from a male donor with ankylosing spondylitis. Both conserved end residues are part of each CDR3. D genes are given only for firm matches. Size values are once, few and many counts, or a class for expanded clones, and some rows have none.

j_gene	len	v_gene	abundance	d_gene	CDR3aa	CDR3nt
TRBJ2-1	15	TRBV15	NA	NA	CATSRVGKGRNEQFF	TGTGCCACCAGCAGAGTGGGGAAAGGACGCAATGAGCAGTTCTTC
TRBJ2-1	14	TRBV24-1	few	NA	CATSPGPLEHEQFF	TGTGCCACCAGCCCAGGACCCCTTGAGCATGAGCAGTTCTTC
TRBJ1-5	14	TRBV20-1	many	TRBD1	CSAGTGGESQPQHF	TGCAGTGCTGGAACAGGGGGCGAAAGTCAGCCCCAGCATTTT
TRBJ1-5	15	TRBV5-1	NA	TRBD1	CASSQGTGEDQPQHF	TGCGCCAGCAGCCAGGGGACAGGGGAGGATCAGCCCCAGCATTTT
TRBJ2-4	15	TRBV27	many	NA	CASSLNPIAKNIQYF	TGTGCCAGCAGTTTGAACCCTATAGCCAAAAACATTCAGTACTTC
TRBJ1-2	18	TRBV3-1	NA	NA	CASSQVQTADLANYGYTF	TGTGCCAGCAGCCAAGTTCAGACAGCCGACCTAGCTAACTATGGCTACACCTTC
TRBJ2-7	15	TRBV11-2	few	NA	CASSHNPRDTYEQYF	TGTGCCAGCAGCCATAACCCCCGGGACACCTACGAGCAGTACTTC
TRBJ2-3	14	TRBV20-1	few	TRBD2	CSPLAGASTDTQYF	TGCAGTCCGCTAGCGGGAGCGAGCACAGATACGCAGTATTTT
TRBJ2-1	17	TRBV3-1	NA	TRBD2	CASSQRTGSSGYNEQFF	TGTGCCAGCAGCCAACGAACCGGCTCTAGCGGGTACAATGAGCAGTTCTTC
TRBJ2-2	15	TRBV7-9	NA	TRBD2	CASSPRLADTGELFF	TGTGCCAGCAGCCCTCGACTAGCGGACACCGGGGAGCTGTTTTTT
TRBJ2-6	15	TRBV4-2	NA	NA	CASSQEHSGANVLTF	TGTGCCAGCAGCCAAGAACACTCTGGGGCCAACGTCCTGACTTTC
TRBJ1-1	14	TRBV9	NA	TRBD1	CASTPHRQGKGDFF	TGTGCCAGCACTCCTCATAGACAGGGAAAAGGAGATTTCTTT
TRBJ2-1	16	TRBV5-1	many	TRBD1	CASSSTTGGFYNEQFF	TGCGCCAGCAGCTCGACGACAGGGGGCTTCTACAATGAGCAGTTCTTC
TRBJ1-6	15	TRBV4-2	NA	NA	CASSQGGRVNSPLHF	TGTGCCAGCAGCCAAGGGGGCAGGGTCAATTCACCCCTCCACTTT
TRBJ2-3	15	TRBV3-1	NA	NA	CASSLEVSSTDTQYF	TGTGCCAGCAGCCTAGAGGTTTCTAGCACAGATACGCAGTATTTT
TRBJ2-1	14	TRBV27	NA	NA	CASSFGVTTYEQFF	TGTGCCAGCAGTTTCGGGGTCACGACGTATGAGCAGTTCTTC
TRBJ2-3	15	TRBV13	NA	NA	CASSLGYGFTDTQYF	TGTGCCAGCAGCTTAGGCTACGGATTCACAGATACGCAGTATTTT
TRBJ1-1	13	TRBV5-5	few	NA	CADSSEGLTEAFF	TGTGCCGATTCATCCGAGGGGCTCACTGAAGCTTTCTTT
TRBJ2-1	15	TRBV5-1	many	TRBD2	CASSLGASGTREQFF	TGCGCCAGCAGCTTGGGGGCTAGCGGGACTCGGGAGCAGTTCTTC
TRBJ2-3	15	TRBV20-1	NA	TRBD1	CSARGDRGRSDTQYF	TGCAGTGCTAGAGGTGACAGGGGGCGATCAGATACGCAGTATTTT
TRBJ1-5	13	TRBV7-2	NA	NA	CASSYQVNQPQHF	TGTGCCAGCAGCTATCAAGTAAATCAGCCCCAGCATTTT
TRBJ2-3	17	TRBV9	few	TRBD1	CASSRYTRGQGTDTQYF	TGTGCCAGCAGTCGATACACCAGGGGGCAAGGCACAGATACGCAGTATTTT
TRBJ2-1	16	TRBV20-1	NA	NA	CSAEIGGGRSYNEQFF	TGCAGTGCCGAGATTGGCGGTGGGAGGTCCTACAATGAGCAGTTCTTC
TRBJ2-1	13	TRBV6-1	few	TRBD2	CASSDPALAEQFF	TGTGCCAGCAGTGATCCCGCACTAGCGGAGCAGTTCTTC
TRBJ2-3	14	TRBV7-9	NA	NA	CASSRAPRTDTQYF	TGTGCCAGCAGCCGAGCGCCTCGCACAGATACGCAGTATTTT
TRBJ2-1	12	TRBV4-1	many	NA	CASSHLGGEQFF	TGCGCCAGCAGCCATCTGGGTGGCGAGCAGTTCTTC
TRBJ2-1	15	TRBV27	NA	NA	CASSLTAGIYNEQFF	TGTGCCAGCAGTTTGACGGCAGGGATCTACAATGAGCAGTTCTTC
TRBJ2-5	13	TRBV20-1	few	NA	CSARSGGQETQYF	TGCAGTGCTAGGAGCGGCGGCCAAGAGACCCAGTACTTC
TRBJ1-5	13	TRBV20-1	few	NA	CSARGRGEQPQHF	TGCAGTGCTAGAGGACGGGGGGAGCAGCCCCAGCATTTT
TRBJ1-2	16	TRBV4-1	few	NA	CASSQVFGAANYGYTF	TGCGCCAGCAGCCAAGTCTTTGGAGCTGCTAACTATGGCTACACCTTC
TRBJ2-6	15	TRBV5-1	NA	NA	CASSQTASGANVLTF	TGCGCCAGCAGCCAGACAGCCTCTGGGGCCAACGTCCTGACTTTC
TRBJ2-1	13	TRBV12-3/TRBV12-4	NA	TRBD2	CANGLAGFNEQFF	TGTGCCAACGGACTAGCGGGATTCAATGAGCAGTTCTTC
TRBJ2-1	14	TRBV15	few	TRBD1	CATRVTGMNNEQFF	TGTGCCACCAGGGTGACAGGGATGAACAATGAGCAGTTCTTC
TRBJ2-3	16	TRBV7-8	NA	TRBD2	CASSPGTSGKHGAQYF	TGTGCCAGCAGCCCCGGGACTAGCGGAAAACATGGGGCGCAGTATTTT
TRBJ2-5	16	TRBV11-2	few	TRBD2	CASSTGLAGFRETQYF	TGTGCCAGCAGCACCGGACTAGCGGGATTTCGGGAGACCCAGTACTTC
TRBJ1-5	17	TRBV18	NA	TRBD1	CASSPSSGQGEYQPQHF	TGTGCCAGCTCACCATCCTCGGGACAGGGGGAATACCAGCCCCAGCATTTT